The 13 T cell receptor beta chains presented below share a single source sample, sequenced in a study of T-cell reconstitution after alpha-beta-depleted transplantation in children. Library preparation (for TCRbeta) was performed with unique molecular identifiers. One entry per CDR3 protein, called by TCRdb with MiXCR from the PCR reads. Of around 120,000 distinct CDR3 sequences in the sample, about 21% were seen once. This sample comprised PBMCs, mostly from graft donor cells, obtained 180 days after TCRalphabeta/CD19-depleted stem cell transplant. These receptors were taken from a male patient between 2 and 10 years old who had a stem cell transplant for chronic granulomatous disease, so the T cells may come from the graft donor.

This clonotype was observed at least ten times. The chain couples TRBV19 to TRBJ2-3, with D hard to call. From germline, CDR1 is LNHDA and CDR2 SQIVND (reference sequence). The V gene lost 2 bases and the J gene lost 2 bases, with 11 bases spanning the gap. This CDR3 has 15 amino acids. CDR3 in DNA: TGTGCCAGTAGTATAAGTCCAGCTTCCACAGATACGCAGTATTTT. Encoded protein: CASSISPASTDTQYF.

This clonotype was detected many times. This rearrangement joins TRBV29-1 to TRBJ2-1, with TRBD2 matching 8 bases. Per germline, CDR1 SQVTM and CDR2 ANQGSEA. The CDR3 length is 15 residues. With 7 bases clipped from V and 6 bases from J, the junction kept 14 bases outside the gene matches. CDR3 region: CSAPHQERGLNEQFF. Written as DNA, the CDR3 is TGCAGCGCGCCACACCAGGAGCGGGGGCTCAATGAGCAGTTCTTC.

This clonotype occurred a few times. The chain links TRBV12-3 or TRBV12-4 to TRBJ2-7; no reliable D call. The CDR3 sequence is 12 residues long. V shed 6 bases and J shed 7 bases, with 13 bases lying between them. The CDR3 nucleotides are TGTGCCAGCAGCGACTTGTTCGGGGAGCAGTACTTC. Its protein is CASSDLFGEQYF.

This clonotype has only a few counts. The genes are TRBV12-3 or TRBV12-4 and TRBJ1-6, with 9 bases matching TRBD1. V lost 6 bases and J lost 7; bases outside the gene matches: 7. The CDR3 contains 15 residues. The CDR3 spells CASRETGGRNSPLHF. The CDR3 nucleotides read TGTGCCAGCAGGGAAACAGGGGGCCGGAATTCACCCCTCCACTTT.

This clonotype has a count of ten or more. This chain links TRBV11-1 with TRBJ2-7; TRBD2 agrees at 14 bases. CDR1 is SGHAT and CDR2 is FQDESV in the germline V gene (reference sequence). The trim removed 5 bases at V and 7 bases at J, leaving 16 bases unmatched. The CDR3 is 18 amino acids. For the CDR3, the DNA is TGTGCCAGCAGCCCGGGACTAGCGGGAGTGGTATTACGTGGAGAGCAGTACTTC. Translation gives CASSPGLAGVVLRGEQYF.

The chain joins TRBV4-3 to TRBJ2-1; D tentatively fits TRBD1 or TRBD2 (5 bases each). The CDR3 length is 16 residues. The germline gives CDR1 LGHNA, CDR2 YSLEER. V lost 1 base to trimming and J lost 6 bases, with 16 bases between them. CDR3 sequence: CASSQVLRGDGNEQFF. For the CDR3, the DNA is TGCGCCAGCAGCCAAGTTTTGAGAGGGGACGGCAATGAGCAGTTCTTC.

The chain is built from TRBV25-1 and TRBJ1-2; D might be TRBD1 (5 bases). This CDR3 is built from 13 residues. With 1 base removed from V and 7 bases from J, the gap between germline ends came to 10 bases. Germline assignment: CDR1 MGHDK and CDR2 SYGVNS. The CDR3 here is CASSEFPRVGYTF. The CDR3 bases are TGTGCCAGCAGTGAATTCCCCAGGGTTGGCTACACCTTC.

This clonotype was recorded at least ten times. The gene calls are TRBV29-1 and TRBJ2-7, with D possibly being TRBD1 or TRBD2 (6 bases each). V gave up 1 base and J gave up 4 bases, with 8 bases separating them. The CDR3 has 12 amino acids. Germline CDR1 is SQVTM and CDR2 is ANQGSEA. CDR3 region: CSVEGGGYEQYF. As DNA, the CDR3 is TGCAGCGTTGAAGGAGGGGGGTACGAGCAGTACTTC.

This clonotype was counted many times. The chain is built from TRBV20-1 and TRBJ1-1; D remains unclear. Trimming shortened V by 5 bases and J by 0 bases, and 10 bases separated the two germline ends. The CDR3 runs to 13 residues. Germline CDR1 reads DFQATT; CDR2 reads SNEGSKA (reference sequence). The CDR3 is CSAYQRLNTEAFF. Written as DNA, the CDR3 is TGCAGTGCTTACCAACGCCTGAACACTGAAGCTTTCTTT.

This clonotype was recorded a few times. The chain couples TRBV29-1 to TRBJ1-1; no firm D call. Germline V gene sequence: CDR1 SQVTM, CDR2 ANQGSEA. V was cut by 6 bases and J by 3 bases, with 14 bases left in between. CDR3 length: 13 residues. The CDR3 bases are TGCAGCGTCACCCGCGGAGGGTACACTGAAGCTTTCTTT. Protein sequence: CSVTRGGYTEAFF.

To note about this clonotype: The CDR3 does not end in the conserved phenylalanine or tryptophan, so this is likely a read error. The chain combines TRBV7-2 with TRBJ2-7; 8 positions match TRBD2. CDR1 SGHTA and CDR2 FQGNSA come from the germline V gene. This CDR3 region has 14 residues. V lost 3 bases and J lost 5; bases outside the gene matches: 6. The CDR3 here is CASSFISGRDEQYL. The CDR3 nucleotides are TGTGCCAGCAGCTTTATCAGCGGGAGAGACGAGCAGTACTTG.

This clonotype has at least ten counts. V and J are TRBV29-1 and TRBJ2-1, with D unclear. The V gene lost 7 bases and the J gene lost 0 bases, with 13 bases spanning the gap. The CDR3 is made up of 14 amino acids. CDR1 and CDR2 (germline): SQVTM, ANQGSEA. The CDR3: CSASSKSSYNEQFF. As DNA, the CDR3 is TGCAGCGCCTCCTCGAAGAGCTCCTACAATGAGCAGTTCTTC.

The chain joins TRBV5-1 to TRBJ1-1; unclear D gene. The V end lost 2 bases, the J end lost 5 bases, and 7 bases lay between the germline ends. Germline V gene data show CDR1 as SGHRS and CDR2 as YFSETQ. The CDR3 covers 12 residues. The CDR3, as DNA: TGCGCCAGCAGCTTCGCGGGGACTGAAGCTTTCTTT. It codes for CASSFAGTEAFF.